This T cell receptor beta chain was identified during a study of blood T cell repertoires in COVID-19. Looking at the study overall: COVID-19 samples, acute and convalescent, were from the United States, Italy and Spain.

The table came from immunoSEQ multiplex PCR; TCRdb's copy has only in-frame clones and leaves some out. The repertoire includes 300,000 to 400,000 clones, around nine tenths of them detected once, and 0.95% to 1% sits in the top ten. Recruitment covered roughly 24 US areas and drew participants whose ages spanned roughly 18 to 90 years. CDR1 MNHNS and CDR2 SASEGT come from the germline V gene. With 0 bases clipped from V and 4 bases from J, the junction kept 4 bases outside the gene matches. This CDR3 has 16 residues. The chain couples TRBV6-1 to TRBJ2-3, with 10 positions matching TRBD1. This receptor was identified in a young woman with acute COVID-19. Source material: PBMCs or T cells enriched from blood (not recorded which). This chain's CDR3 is CASSEAPGQGADTQYF. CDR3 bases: TGTGCCAGCAGTGAAGCGCCCGGACAGGGGGCAGATACGCAGTATTTT.